The 24 T cell receptor beta chains listed next were all sequenced from one sample in a study of shared clonotypes between healthy human individuals. Using immunoSEQ multiplex PCR, the repertoire was profiled, and TCRdb retains in-frame clones only, with some absent. The sample consists of about 700,000 clones, 92% of them appearing once. Terminally differentiated effector memory CD45RA+ cells were excluded from the naive CD8 cells, which were CD45RO-negative and positively selected for CCR7. The sequenced material came from naive CD8+ T cells sorted from blood. The source is a man aged 25 to 45 in good health.

V is TRBV11-2 and J is TRBJ2-5; TRBD2 aligns across 8 bases. CDR3 length: 15 residues. Germline CDR1 SGHAT, CDR2 FQNNGV. Trimming took 5 bases from V and 5 from J; bases not matched to a gene: 10. This chain's CDR3 is CASSSWREDSETQYF. CDR3 sequence (DNA): TGTGCCAGCAGCAGCTGGCGGGAGGATTCGGAGACCCAGTACTTC. Looking up the rest from reference TRBV11-2 and TRBJ2-5 gives the full variable domain: EAGVAQSPRYKIIEKRQSVAFWCNPISGHATLYWYQQILGQGPKLLIQFQNNGVVDDSQLPKDRFSAERLKGVDSTLKIQPAKLEDSAVYLCASSSWREDSETQYFGPGTRLLVL.

This chain links TRBV15 with TRBJ2-3, with 12 bases aligning to TRBD1. CDR3 length equals 14 residues. Trimming took 9 bases from V and 1 from J; bases not matched to a gene: 2. CDR1 is LNHNV, CDR2 YYDKDF, per germline (reference sequence). CDR3 loop: CATGDRGRTDTQYF. Here the CDR3 DNA reads TGTGCCACTGGGGACAGGGGGCGCACAGATACGCAGTATTTT.

The chain carries TRBV11-3 and TRBJ2-1, with a weak D call TRBD1 (6 bases). Germline V gene data show CDR1 as SGHNT and CDR2 as YENEEA. Trimming cost V 0 bases and J 3 bases, with 9 bases left between them. The CDR3 is 15 residues long. Here the CDR3 reads CASSLDSGVYNEQFF. The CDR3 region has the DNA TGTGCCAGCAGCTTAGATTCAGGGGTCTACAATGAGCAGTTCTTC. Full variable domain (remainder filled in from reference TRBV11-3 and TRBJ2-1): EAGVVQSPRYKIIEKKQPVAFWCNPISGHNTLYWYLQNLGQGPELLIRYENEEAVDDSQLPKDRFSAERLKGVDSTLKIQPAELGDSAVYLCASSLDSGVYNEQFFGPGTRLTVL.

Here the CDR3 reads CASSQQRFYEQYF. DNA for the CDR3: TGTGCCAGCAGCCAACAGCGGTTCTACGAGCAGTACTTC. The chain couples TRBV14 to TRBJ2-7; D might be TRBD2 (5 bases). The ends were cut back, 2 bases at V and 3 bases at J, with 8 bases in the middle. The CDR3 extends over 13 amino acids. Looked up from germline, CDR1 is SGHDN and CDR2 is FVKESK.

The chain recombines TRBV4-1 with TRBJ2-1, with 9 bases lining up with TRBD2. Germline V gene data show CDR1 as MGHRA and CDR2 as YSYEKL. This CDR3 is 14 amino acids long. The J segment lost 10 bases and the V segment lost 2 bases, leaving 6 bases of the junction unmatched. The chain's CDR3 is CASSQHGTSYEQFF. CDR3 nucleotides: TGCGCCAGCAGCCAACACGGGACTAGCTACGAGCAGTTCTTC.

The rearrangement joins TRBV13 to TRBJ1-5, with D tentatively TRBD1 (5 bases). Germline CDR1 and CDR2: PRHDT and FYEKMQ (reference sequence). Trimming removed 5 bases at V and 3 bases at J, with 11 bases between. CDR3 size: 14 residues. The CDR3 sequence: CASSRTGLNQPQHF. The CDR3 coding sequence is TGTGCCAGCAGCCGGACGGGACTCAATCAGCCCCAGCATTTT. Looking up the rest from reference TRBV13 and TRBJ1-5 gives the full variable domain: AAGVIQSPRHLIKEKRETATLKCYPIPRHDTVYWYQQGPGQDPQFLISFYEKMQSDKGSIPDRFSAQQFSDYHSELNMSSLELGDSALYFCASSRTGLNQPQHFGDGTRLSIL.

The chain links TRBV7-6 to TRBJ2-1; D possibly matches TRBD1 or TRBD2 (5 bases each). Germline CDR1 reads SGHVS; CDR2 reads FNYEAQ. The CDR3 length is 16 residues. The V end was cut by 1 base, the J end by 2 bases, with 12 bases between. CDR3 nucleotides: TGTGCCAGCAGCTTAGGGTACGGGGCTGCCTACAATGAGCAGTTCTTC. Its protein product is CASSLGYGAAYNEQFF.

The V gene is TRBV5-6, the J gene TRBJ1-2; no reliable D call. The CDR3 is 12 amino acids. Between the trimmed V and J ends, which lost 0 bases and 6 bases, there was a span of 6 bases. Per the germline V gene, CDR1 is SGHDT and CDR2 is YYEEEE. For the CDR3, the DNA is TGTGCCAGCAGCTTGGTAGCTAATGGCTACACCTTC. Encoded protein: CASSLVANGYTF.

Of note for this clone: One end of the junction is discordant with germline, which a read error may explain. Written as DNA, the CDR3 is TGTGCCAGCAGCGCCCCCCGGAGTACGGGGCAGCTCTTC. Its protein product is CASSAPRSTGQLF. The chain links TRBV9 to TRBJ2-1; D is possibly TRBD1 or TRBD2 (5 bases each). This CDR3 region has 13 residues. In germline, CDR1 is SGDLS, CDR2 YYNGEE.

The rearrangement joins TRBV28 to TRBJ2-3, with D tentatively TRBD2 (6 bases). The V and J ends lost 2 bases and 1 base respectively, with 10 bases between them. From germline, CDR1 is MDHEN and CDR2 SYDVKM. This CDR3 is 15 amino acids long. The CDR3 loop reads CASSLLSGRTDTQYF. The CDR3, as DNA: TGTGCCAGCAGTTTACTAAGCGGGCGCACAGATACGCAGTATTTT.

J is TRBJ1-5 and V is TRBV11-2, with D uncertain. Trimming left V 0 bases short and J 2 bases short, with 8 bases between. Germline V gene data show CDR1 as SGHAT and CDR2 as FQNNGV. This CDR3 is built from 15 residues. In DNA form, the CDR3 reads TGTGCCAGCAGCTTAGAGGCGGCAGGCAATCAGCCCCAGCATTTT. Its protein product is CASSLEAAGNQPQHF. The whole variable domain, remainder taken from reference TRBV11-2 and TRBJ1-5, is EAGVAQSPRYKIIEKRQSVAFWCNPISGHATLYWYQQILGQGPKLLIQFQNNGVVDDSQLPKDRFSAERLKGVDSTLKIQPAKLEDSAVYLCASSLEAAGNQPQHFGDGTRLSIL.

The rearrangement uses TRBV4-1 and TRBJ2-7, with TRBD2 as a possible D gene (5 bases). V shed 3 bases and J shed 2 bases, with 11 bases lying between them. The CDR3 is made up of 14 amino acids. In germline, CDR1 is MGHRA, CDR2 YSYEKL. The CDR3 spells CASSHSAVAYEQYF. DNA for the CDR3: TGCGCCAGCAGCCATTCAGCGGTAGCCTACGAGCAGTACTTC.

Comment on this clone: Distinct nucleotide sequences in the sample also encode this CDR3. CDR3 residues: CASSWTSSYEQYF. The DNA for the CDR3 is TGTGCCAGCAGTTGGACTAGCTCCTACGAGCAGTACTTC. J is TRBJ2-7 and V is TRBV28; TRBD2 agrees at 7 bases. V gave up 4 bases and J gave up 0 bases; unmatched junction bases: 0. The CDR3 runs 13 residues. Looked up from germline, CDR1 is MDHEN and CDR2 is SYDVKM.

CDR3 protein: CASSLERALNYNEQFF. In DNA, the CDR3 is TGCGCCAGCAGCCTGGAGCGGGCCCTGAATTACAATGAGCAGTTCTTC. The V gene is TRBV4-3, the J gene TRBJ2-1; a possible D gene is TRBD2 (6 bases). Per the germline V gene, CDR1 is LGHNA and CDR2 is YSLEER. V shed 4 bases and J shed 4 bases, with 17 bases lying between them. The CDR3 has 16 residues.

This chain joins TRBV27 and TRBJ1-2, with TRBD1 matching 10 bases. This CDR3 contains 15 residues. V dropped 3 bases and J dropped 3; count of bases not matched to a gene: 4. The germline V gene encodes CDR1 MNHEY and CDR2 SMNVEV (reference sequence). The CDR3 region is CASSFDRGLYYGYTF. Written as DNA, the CDR3 is TGTGCCAGCAGTTTCGACAGGGGGCTCTACTATGGCTACACCTTC.

The J gene is TRBJ2-1, the V gene TRBV7-9; 9 bases are shared with TRBD1. V was clipped by 5 bases and J by 7 bases; unmatched bases: 12. In germline, CDR1 is SEHNR, CDR2 FQNEAQ (reference sequence). The CDR3 loop spans 16 amino acids. The CDR3 nucleotides read TGTGCCAGCAGCGCAGCCGGACAGGGGCTGAGGAATGAGCAGTTCTTC. Amino acid sequence: CASSAAGQGLRNEQFF.

V usage is TRBV4-1 and J usage is TRBJ1-2; D might be TRBD1 (5 bases). This CDR3 is 14 amino acids long. Looked up from germline, CDR1 is MGHRA and CDR2 is YSYEKL. Trimming took 8 bases from V and 4 from J, leaving 17 bases between them. The CDR3 DNA reads TGCGCCAGCGGTCCGGGACCGAGGGGCTATGGCTACACCTTC. This sequence encodes CASGPGPRGYGYTF.

This clone has just one count. V gene TRBV5-1 combines with J gene TRBJ2-2; perhaps D is TRBD1 or TRBD2 (5 bases each). V was pared by 0 bases and J by 0 bases, with 12 bases between. Germline assignment: CDR1 SGHRS and CDR2 YFSETQ. This CDR3 region has 17 residues. CDR3: CASSLGAGTTNTGELFF. Here the CDR3 DNA reads TGCGCCAGCAGCTTGGGAGCCGGGACGACGAACACCGGGGAGCTGTTTTTT.

The chain employs TRBV19 and TRBJ2-1; maybe TRBD1 (6 bases). Germline lookup yields CDR1 LNHDA and CDR2 SQIVND (reference sequence). V was cut by 3 bases and J by 10 bases, with 13 bases left in between. The CDR3 loop spans 13 amino acids. This CDR3 is CASSIIRGEEQFF. As DNA, the CDR3 is TGTGCCAGTAGTATTATCAGGGGAGAAGAGCAGTTCTTC. The variable domain in full, completed from reference TRBV19 and TRBJ2-1, reads DGGITQSPKYLFRKEGQNVTLSCEQNLNHDAMYWYRQDPGQGLRLIYYSQIVNDFQKGDIAEGYSVSREKKESFPLTVTSAQKNPTAFYLCASSIIRGEEQFFGPGTRLTVL.

The gene calls are TRBV28 and TRBJ2-7; D perhaps matches TRBD1 (5 bases). The CDR3 sequence is 13 residues long. CDR1 and CDR2 (germline): MDHEN, SYDVKM. Between the trimmed V and J ends, which lost 7 bases and 4 bases, there was a span of 14 bases. CDR3 coding DNA: TGTGCCAGCACTCAGGGCCAGTCGTACGAGCAGTACTTC. Translating gives CASTQGQSYEQYF.

The chain combines TRBV7-9 with TRBJ2-7; TRBD1 or TRBD2 may be the D gene (5 bases each). Trimming shortened V by 5 bases and J by 3 bases, and 14 bases separated the two germline ends. This CDR3 comprises 14 residues. Germline V lookup: CDR1 SEHNR, CDR2 FQNEAQ (reference sequence). The CDR3 reads CASSDGTANYEQYF. In DNA form, the CDR3 reads TGTGCCAGCAGCGACGGGACGGCTAACTACGAGCAGTACTTC.

A word on this clone: Mismatch with germline at one junction end may stem from a read error. The chain couples TRBV28 to TRBJ2-1; D gene unclear. The germline gives CDR1 MDHEN, CDR2 SYDVKM. CDR3 size: 15 residues. Written as DNA, the CDR3 is TGTGCCAGCAGTCAGGACCGGAGCTCCTGCAATGAGCAGTTCTTC. It codes for CASSQDRSSCNEQFF.

The chain has TRBV4-1 and TRBJ2-7, with no clear D. CDR3 length equals 14 residues. V lost 0 bases, J lost 4 bases, and 10 bases lay in between. Germline assignment: CDR1 MGHRA and CDR2 YSYEKL. CDR3 region: CASSQESSDYEQYF. In nucleotides, the CDR3 is TGCGCCAGCAGCCAAGAGTCTTCGGATTACGAGCAGTACTTC.

This chain links TRBV9 with TRBJ2-7; no clear D. In germline, CDR1 is SGDLS, CDR2 YYNGEE. V was trimmed by 2 bases and J by 1 base, leaving 13 bases between them. The CDR3 loop spans 15 amino acids. This chain's CDR3 is CASSVADGQSYEQYF. The CDR3 nucleotides read TGTGCCAGCAGCGTGGCGGACGGGCAGTCCTACGAGCAGTACTTC.